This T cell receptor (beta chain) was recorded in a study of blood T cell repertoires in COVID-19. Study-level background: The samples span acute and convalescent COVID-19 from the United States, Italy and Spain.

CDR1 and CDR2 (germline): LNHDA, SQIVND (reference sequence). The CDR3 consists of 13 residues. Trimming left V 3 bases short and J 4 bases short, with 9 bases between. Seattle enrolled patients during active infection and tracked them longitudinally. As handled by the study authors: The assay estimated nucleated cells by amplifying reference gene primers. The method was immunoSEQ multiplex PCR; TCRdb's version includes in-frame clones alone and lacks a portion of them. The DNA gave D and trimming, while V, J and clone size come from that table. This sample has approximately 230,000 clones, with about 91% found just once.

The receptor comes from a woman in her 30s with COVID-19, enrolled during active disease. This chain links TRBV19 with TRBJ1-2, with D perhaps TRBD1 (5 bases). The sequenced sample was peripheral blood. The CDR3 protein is CASSMGRSYGYTF. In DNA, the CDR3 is TGTGCCAGTAGTATGGGGCGGAGCTATGGCTACACCTTC.